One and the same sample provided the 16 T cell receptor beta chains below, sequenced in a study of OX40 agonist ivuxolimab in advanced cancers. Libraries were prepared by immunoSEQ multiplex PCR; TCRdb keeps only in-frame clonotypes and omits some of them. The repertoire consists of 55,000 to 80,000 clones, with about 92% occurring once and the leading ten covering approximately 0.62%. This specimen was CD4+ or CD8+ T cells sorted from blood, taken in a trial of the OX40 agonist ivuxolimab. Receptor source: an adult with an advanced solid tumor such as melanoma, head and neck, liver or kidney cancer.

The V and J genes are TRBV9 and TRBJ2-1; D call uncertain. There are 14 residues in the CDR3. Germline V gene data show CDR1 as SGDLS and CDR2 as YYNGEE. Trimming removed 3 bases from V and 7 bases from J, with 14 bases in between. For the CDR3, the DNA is TGTGCCAGCAGCGCAATATTTATGAGAAATGAGCAGTTCTTC. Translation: CASSAIFMRNEQFF.

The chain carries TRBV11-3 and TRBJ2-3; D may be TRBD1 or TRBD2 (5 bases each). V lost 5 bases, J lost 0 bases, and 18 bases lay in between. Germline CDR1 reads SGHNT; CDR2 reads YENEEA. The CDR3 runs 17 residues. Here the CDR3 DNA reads TGTGCCAGCAGCAGACGAGGGACGGGACGGAGCACAGATACGCAGTATTTT. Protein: CASSRRGTGRSTDTQYF.

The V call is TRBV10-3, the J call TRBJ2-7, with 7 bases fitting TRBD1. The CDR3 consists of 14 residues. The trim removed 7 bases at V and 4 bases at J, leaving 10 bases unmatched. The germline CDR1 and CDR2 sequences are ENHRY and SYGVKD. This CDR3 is CAITPGGGRYEQYF. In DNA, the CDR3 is TGTGCCATCACCCCAGGGGGTGGTAGGTACGAGCAGTACTTC.

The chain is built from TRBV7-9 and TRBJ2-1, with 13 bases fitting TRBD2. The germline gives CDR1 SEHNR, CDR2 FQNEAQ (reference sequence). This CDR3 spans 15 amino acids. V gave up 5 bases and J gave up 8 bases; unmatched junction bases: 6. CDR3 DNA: TGTGCCAGCAGCATACTAGCGGGAGGGCCTGATGAGCAGTTCTTC. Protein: CASSILAGGPDEQFF.

The CDR3 loop is CASSPGQGTNEKLFF. The CDR3 region has the DNA TGTGCCAGCAGCCCAGGACAGGGGACTAATGAAAAACTGTTTTTT. This chain uses TRBV7-6 with TRBJ1-4, with TRBD1 identical over 9 bases. This CDR3 region has 15 residues. Looked up from germline, CDR1 is SGHVS and CDR2 is FNYEAQ. V lost 5 bases and J lost 2; bases outside the gene matches: 3.

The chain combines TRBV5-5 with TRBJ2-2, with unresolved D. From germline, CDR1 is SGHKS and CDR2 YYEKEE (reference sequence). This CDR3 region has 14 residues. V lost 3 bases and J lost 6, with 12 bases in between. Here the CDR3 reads CASSSRTGPGELFF. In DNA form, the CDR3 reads TGTGCCAGCAGCTCCCGGACGGGTCCCGGGGAGCTGTTTTTT.

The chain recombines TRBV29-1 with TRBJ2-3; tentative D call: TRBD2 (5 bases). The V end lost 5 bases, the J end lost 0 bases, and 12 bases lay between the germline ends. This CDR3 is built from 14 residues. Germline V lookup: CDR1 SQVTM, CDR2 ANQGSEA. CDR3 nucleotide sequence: TGCAGCGTTTCCCCGGGATCGAGCACAGATACGCAGTATTTT. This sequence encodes CSVSPGSSTDTQYF.

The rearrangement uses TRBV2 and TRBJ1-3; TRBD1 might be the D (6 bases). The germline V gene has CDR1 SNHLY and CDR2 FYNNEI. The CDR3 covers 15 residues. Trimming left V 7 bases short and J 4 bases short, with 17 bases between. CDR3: CASMREGGIGNTIYF. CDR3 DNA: TGTGCCAGCATGAGGGAGGGGGGCATCGGAAACACCATATATTTT.

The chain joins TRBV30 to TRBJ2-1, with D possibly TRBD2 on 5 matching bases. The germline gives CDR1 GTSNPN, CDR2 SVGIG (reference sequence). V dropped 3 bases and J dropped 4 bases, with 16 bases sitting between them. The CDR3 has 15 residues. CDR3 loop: CAWSEGSSAYNEQFF. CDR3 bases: TGTGCCTGGAGCGAAGGGAGTAGCGCTTACAATGAGCAGTTCTTC.

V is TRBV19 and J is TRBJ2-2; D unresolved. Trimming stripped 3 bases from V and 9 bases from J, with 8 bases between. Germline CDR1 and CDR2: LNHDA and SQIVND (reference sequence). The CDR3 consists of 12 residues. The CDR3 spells CASSISDRELFF. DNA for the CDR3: TGTGCCAGTAGTATCTCGGACCGGGAGCTGTTTTTT.

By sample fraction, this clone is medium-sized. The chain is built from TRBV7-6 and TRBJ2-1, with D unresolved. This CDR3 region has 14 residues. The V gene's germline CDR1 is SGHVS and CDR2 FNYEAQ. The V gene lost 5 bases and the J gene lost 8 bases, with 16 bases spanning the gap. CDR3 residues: CASSPSRAGHEQFF. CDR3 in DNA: TGTGCCAGCAGCCCATCTCGGGCCGGTCATGAGCAGTTCTTC.

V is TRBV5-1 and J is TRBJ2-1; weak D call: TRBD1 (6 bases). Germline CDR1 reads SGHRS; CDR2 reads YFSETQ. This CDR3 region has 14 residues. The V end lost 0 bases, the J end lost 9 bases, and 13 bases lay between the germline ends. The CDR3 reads CASSLDGRGSEQFF. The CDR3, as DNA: TGCGCCAGCAGCTTGGACGGCAGGGGAAGTGAGCAGTTCTTC.

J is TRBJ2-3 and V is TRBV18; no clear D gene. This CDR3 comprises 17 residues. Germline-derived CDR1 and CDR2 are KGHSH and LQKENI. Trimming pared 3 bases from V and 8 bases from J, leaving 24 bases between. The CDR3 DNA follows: TGTGCCAGCTCACCTGGGGTCGGTCCTGTCCTGTCGGGTACGCAGTATTTT. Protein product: CASSPGVGPVLSGTQYF.

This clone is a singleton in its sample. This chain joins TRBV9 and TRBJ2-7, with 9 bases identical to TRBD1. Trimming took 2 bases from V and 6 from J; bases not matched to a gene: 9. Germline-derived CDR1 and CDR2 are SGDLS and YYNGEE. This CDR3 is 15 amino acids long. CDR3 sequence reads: CASSVTGQGRREQYF. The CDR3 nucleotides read TGTGCCAGCAGCGTTACGGGACAGGGACGCCGCGAGCAGTACTTC.

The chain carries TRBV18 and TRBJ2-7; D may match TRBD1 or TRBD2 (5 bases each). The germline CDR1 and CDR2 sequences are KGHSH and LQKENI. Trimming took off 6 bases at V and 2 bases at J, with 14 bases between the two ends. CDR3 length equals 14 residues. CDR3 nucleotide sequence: TGTGCCAGCTCCCCCGGGACGGAGGCCTACGAGCAGTACTTC. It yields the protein CASSPGTEAYEQYF.

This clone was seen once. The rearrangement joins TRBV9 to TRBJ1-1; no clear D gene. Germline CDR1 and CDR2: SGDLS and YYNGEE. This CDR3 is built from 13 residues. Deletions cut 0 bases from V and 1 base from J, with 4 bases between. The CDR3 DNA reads TGTGCCAGCAGCGTAGCACAGAACACTGAAGCTTTCTTT. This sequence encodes CASSVAQNTEAFF.